This T cell receptor (beta chain) was captured in a study of regulatory T cells in long-lasting Graves disease. In building TCR beta libraries, iRepertoire HTBI primers were used together with Arm-PCR of CDR3 regions. Original analysis: Analysis of the samples identified about 62 TRBV and about 14 TRBJ segments. From the multiplex PCR reads, TCRdb called clonotypes with MiXCR, one entry per CDR3 protein. For this entry, the V and J calls and clone size follow TCRdb and not the study's own pipeline. The data hold about 460,000 distinct CDR3 sequences, with 22% observed a single time. This CDR3 contains 15 residues. Trimming took 6 bases from V and 5 from J; bases not matched to a gene: 11. Germline CDR1 is MNHEY and CDR2 is SMNVEV (reference sequence). Only a few counts were recorded for this clonotype. What it binds is not known. General study findings and limits: Persistent Graves' patients showed a TCR diversity that was lower than that of newly diagnosed ones.

Stated time point: persistent/refractory GD, antithyroid drugs over 5 years with positive TRAb. Making the TCR library involved RNA that had been extracted from PBMCs. Collection of peripheral blood (about 10 milliliters) was done using EDTA tubes. This material consisted of peripheral blood mononuclear cells (PBMCs), taken when the disease was refractory, from a patient treated with antithyroid drugs. The V call is TRBV27, the J call TRBJ1-1; 8 bases match TRBD1. This clonotype originated in a female donor with Graves disease. Written as DNA, the CDR3 is TGTGCCAGCAGGGTGGCAGGGGGCGGAGGGACTGAAGCTTTCTTT. Its translation: CASRVAGGGGTEAFF.